This T cell receptor beta chain was recorded in a study of cytomegalovirus exposure and HLA in healthy donors. Study outcomes and limitations: Earlier analysis looked at TCR beta V segments, and most were productive about 87% or about 30% of the time. The study put around 180 TCR beta chains on its list as cytomegalovirus-associated. Several top significant clusters appeared, in a later analysis, to be linked to common viral pathogens.

The CDR3 is 13 amino acids. Germline V gene sequence: CDR1 SGDLS, CDR2 YYNGEE. Trimming removed 7 bases from V and 7 bases from J, with 12 bases in between. PCR used 60 Vbeta primers and 13 Jbeta primers. Data came from immunoSEQ multiplex PCR; TCRdb stores just in-frame clones and leaves some out. The table records tens of thousands of clones, roughly 84% of them present only once. With regard to this clone: The target antigen is unknown.

What was sequenced was PBMCs. This sequence joins TRBV9 and TRBJ2-6; D call uncertain. The sequence was obtained from a man between 18 and 29 years old in good health and CMV-seronegative. The CDR3 spells CASRDWRANVLTF. The CDR3, as DNA: TGTGCCAGCCGAGACTGGCGAGCCAACGTCCTGACTTTC.